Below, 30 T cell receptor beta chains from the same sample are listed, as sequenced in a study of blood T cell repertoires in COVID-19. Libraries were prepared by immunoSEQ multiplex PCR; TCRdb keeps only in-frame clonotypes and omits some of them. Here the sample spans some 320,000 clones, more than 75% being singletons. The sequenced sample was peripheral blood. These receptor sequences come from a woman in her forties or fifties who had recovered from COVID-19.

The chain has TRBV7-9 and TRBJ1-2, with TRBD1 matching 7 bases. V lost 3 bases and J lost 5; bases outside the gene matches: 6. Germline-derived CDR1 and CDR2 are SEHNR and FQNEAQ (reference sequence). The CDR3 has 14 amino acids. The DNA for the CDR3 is TGTGCCAGCAGCTTCGAGGGGGCTCGGTATGGCTACACCTTC. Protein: CASSFEGARYGYTF.

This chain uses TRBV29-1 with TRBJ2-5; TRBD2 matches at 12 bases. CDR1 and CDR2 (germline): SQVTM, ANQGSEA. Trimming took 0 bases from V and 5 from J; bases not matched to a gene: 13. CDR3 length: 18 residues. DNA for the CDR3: TGCAGCGTTGAAGAACGCCTATTGAGACTAGCGGGGGTGGAGACCCAGTACTTC. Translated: CSVEERLLRLAGVETQYF.

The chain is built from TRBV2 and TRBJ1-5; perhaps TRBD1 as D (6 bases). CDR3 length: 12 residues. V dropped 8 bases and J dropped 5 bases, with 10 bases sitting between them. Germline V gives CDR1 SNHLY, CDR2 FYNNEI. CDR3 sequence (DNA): TGTGCCAGCTCGGACAGCTATCAGCCCCAGCATTTT. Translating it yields CASSDSYQPQHF.

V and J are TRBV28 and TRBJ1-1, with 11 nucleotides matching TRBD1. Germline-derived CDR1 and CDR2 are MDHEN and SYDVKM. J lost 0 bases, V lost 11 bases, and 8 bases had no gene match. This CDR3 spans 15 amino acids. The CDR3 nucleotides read TGTGCCTCCCGGGACAGGGGGTTGGTGAACACTGAAGCTTTCTTT. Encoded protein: CASRDRGLVNTEAFF.

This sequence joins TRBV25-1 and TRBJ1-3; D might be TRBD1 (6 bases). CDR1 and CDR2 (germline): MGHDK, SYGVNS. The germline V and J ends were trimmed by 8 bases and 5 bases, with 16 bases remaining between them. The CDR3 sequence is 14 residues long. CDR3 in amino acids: CASSKTTGRNTIYF. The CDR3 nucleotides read TGTGCCAGCTCTAAAACGACAGGACGAAACACCATATATTTT. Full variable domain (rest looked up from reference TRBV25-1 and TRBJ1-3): EADIYQTPRYLVIGTGKKITLECSQTMGHDKMYWYQQDPGMELHLIHYSYGVNSTEKGDLSSESTVSRIRTEHFPLTLESARPSHTSQYLCASSKTTGRNTIYFGEGSWLTVV.

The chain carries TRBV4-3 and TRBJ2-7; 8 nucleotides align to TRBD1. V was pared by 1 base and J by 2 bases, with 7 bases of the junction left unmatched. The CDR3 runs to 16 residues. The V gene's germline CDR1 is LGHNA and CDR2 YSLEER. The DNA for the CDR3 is TGCGCCAGCAGCCAAGGGACAGGGCCTTTAGCCTACGAGCAGTACTTC. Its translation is CASSQGTGPLAYEQYF.

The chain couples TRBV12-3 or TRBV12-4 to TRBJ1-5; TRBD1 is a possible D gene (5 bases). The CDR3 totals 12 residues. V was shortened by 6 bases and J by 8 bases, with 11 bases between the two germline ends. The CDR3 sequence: CASRWGEEPQHF. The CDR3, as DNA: TGTGCCAGCAGGTGGGGGGAGGAGCCCCAGCATTTT.

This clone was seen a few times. The CDR3 here is CASSGTGGRSSEQYF. Here the CDR3 DNA reads TGTGCCAGCAGCGGTACAGGGGGCCGGTCGAGCGAGCAGTACTTC. The V call is TRBV11-1, the J call TRBJ2-7; 9 bases agree with TRBD1. V gave up 5 bases and J gave up 6 bases; unmatched junction bases: 11. Germline V gene data show CDR1 as SGHAT and CDR2 as FQDESV (reference sequence). The CDR3 runs 15 residues.

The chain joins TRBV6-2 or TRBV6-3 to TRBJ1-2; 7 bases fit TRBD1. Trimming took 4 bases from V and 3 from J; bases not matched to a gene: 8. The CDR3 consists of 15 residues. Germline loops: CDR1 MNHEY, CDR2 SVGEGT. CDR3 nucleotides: TGTGCCAGCAGTTTAAGGGGGCGAGGGGACTATGGCTACACCTTC. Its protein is CASSLRGRGDYGYTF.

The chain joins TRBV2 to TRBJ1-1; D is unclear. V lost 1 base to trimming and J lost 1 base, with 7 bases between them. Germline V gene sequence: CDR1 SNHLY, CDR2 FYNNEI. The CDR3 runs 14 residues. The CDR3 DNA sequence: TGTGCCAGCAGTGAAGTTTGGCCGAACACTGAAGCTTTCTTT. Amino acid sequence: CASSEVWPNTEAFF.

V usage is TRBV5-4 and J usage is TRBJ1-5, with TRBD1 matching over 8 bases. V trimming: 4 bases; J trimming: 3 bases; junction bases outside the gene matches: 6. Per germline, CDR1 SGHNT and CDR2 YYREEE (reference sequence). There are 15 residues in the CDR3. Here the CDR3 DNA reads TGTGCCAGCAGCCCCGGGACAGGAAACAATCAGCCCCAGCATTTT. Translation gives CASSPGTGNNQPQHF.

The CDR3 DNA follows: TGTGCCAGCAGGGACACCGGGACAGGGGCCACCGGGGAGCTGTTTTTT. It is translated as CASRDTGTGATGELFF. The gene calls are TRBV2 and TRBJ2-2, with 10 bases aligning to TRBD1. V lost 6 bases to trimming and J lost 4 bases; unmatched junction nucleotides: 8. Germline V gene data show CDR1 as SNHLY and CDR2 as FYNNEI. The CDR3 runs to 16 residues.

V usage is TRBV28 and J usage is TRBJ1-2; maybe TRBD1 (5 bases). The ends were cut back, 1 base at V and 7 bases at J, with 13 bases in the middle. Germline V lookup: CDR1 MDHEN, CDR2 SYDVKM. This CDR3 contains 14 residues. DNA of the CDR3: TGTGCCAGCAGTTTATTGGGGGGAATGGGTGGCTACACCTTC. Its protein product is CASSLLGGMGGYTF.

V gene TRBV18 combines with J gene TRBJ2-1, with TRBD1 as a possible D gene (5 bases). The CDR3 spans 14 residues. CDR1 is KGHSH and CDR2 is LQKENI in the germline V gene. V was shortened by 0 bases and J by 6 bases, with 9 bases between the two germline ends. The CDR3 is CASSPPQGSNEQFF. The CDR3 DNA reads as TGTGCCAGCTCACCACCGCAGGGTAGCAATGAGCAGTTCTTC.

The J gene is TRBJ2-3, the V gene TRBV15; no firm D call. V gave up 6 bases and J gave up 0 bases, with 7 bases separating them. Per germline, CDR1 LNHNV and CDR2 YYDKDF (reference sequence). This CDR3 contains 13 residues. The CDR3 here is CATRATSTDTQYF. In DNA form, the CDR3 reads TGTGCCACCAGGGCGACTAGCACAGATACGCAGTATTTT.

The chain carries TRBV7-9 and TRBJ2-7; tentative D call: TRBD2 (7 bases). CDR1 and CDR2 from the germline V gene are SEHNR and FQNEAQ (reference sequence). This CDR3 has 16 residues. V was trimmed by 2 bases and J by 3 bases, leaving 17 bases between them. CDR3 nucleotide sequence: TGTGCCAGCAGCTTACCCCCGGGGGGCAGCGGCTACGAGCAGTACTTC. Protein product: CASSLPPGGSGYEQYF.

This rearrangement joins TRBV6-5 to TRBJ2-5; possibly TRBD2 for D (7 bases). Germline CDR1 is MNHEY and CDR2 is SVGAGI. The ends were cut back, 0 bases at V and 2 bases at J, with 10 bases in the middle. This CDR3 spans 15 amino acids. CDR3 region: CASSYSRGGQETQYF. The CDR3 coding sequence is TGTGCCAGCAGTTACTCGAGGGGGGGTCAAGAGACCCAGTACTTC.

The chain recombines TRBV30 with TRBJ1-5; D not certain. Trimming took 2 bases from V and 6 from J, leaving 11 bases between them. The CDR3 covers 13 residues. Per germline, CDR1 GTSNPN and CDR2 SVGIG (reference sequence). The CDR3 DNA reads TGTGCCTGGAGTTCCCGAGGAGGTCAGCCCCAGCATTTT. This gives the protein CAWSSRGGQPQHF.

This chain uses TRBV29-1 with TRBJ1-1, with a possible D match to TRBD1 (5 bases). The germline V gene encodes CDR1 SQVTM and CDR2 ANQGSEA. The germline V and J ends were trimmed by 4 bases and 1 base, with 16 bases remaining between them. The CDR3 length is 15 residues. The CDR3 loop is CSVVGGDRPNTEAFF. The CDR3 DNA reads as TGCAGCGTTGTGGGGGGAGACAGACCGAACACTGAAGCTTTCTTT.

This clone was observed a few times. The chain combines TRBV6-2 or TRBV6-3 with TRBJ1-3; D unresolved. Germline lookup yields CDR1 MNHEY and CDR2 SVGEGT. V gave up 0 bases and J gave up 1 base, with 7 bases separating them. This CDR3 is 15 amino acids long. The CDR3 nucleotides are TGTGCCAGCAGTTACTCTTCGGTGTCTGGAAACACCATATATTTT. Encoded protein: CASSYSSVSGNTIYF.

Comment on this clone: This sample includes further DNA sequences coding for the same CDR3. CDR3 region: CASSGTANTEAFF. CDR3 nucleotides: TGTGCCAGTAGTGGGACAGCGAACACTGAAGCTTTCTTT. The V call is TRBV19, the J call TRBJ1-1, with 7 bases that match TRBD1. The germline V gene encodes CDR1 LNHDA and CDR2 SQIVND (reference sequence). The CDR3 is 13 amino acids. Trimming removed 5 bases from V and 1 base from J; junction bases left unmatched: 1.

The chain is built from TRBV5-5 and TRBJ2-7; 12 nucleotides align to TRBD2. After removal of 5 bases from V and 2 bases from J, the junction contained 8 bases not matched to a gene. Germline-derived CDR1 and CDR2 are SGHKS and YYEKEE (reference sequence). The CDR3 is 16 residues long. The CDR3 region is CASRILRLAGAYEQYF. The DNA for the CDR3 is TGTGCCAGCAGGATATTGAGACTAGCGGGGGCCTACGAGCAGTACTTC.

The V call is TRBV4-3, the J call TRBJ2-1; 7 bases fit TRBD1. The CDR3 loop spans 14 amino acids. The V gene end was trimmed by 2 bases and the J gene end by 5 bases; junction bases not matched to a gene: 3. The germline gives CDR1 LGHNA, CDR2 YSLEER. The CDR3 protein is CASSQRQGHNEQFF. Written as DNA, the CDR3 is TGCGCCAGCAGCCAACGACAGGGTCACAATGAGCAGTTCTTC.

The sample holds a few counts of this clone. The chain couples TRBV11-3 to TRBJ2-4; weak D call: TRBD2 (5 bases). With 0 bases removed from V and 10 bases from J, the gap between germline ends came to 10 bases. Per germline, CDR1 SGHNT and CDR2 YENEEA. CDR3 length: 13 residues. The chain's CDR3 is CASSLDAREIQYF. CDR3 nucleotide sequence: TGTGCCAGCAGCTTAGATGCCCGGGAAATTCAGTACTTC.

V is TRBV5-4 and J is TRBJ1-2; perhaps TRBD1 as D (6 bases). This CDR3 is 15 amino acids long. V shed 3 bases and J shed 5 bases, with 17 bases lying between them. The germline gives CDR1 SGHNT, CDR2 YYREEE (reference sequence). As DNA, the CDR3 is TGTGCCAGCAGCTCCGCCGGTAGCAGGGGTTATGGCTACACCTTC. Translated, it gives CASSSAGSRGYGYTF.

The CDR3 is CASSPDTWSSYNEQFF. The CDR3 nucleotides read TGTGCCAGCAGCCCTGATACATGGTCATCCTACAATGAGCAGTTCTTC. This sequence joins TRBV5-4 and TRBJ2-1; D is uncertain. The CDR3 is 16 residues long. Germline-derived CDR1 and CDR2 are SGHNT and YYREEE (reference sequence). Trimming shortened V by 4 bases and J by 1 base, and 15 bases separated the two germline ends.

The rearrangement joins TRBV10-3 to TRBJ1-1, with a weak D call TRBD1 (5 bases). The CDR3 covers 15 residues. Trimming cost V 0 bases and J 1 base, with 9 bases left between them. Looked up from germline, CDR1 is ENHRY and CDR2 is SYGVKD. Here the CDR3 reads CAISESGQRNTEAFF. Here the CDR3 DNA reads TGTGCCATCAGTGAGTCGGGGCAGCGGAACACTGAAGCTTTCTTT.

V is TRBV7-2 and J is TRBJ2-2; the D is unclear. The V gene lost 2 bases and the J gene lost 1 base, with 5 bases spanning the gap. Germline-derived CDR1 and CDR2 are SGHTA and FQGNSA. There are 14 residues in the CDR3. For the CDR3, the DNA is TGTGCCAGCAGCTTATCAGGGAACACCGGGGAGCTGTTTTTT. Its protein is CASSLSGNTGELFF.

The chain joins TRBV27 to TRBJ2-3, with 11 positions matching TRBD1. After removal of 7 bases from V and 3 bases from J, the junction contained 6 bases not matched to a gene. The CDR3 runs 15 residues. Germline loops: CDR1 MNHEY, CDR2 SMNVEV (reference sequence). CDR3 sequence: CASTTWDRGTDTQYF. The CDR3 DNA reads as TGTGCCAGCACCACTTGGGACAGGGGGACAGATACGCAGTATTTT.

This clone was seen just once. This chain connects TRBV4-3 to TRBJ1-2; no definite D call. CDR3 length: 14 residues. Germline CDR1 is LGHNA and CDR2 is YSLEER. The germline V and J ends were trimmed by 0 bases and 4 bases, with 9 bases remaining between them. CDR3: CASSQDFFSYGYTF. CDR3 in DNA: TGCGCCAGCAGCCAAGACTTTTTTAGCTATGGCTACACCTTC.